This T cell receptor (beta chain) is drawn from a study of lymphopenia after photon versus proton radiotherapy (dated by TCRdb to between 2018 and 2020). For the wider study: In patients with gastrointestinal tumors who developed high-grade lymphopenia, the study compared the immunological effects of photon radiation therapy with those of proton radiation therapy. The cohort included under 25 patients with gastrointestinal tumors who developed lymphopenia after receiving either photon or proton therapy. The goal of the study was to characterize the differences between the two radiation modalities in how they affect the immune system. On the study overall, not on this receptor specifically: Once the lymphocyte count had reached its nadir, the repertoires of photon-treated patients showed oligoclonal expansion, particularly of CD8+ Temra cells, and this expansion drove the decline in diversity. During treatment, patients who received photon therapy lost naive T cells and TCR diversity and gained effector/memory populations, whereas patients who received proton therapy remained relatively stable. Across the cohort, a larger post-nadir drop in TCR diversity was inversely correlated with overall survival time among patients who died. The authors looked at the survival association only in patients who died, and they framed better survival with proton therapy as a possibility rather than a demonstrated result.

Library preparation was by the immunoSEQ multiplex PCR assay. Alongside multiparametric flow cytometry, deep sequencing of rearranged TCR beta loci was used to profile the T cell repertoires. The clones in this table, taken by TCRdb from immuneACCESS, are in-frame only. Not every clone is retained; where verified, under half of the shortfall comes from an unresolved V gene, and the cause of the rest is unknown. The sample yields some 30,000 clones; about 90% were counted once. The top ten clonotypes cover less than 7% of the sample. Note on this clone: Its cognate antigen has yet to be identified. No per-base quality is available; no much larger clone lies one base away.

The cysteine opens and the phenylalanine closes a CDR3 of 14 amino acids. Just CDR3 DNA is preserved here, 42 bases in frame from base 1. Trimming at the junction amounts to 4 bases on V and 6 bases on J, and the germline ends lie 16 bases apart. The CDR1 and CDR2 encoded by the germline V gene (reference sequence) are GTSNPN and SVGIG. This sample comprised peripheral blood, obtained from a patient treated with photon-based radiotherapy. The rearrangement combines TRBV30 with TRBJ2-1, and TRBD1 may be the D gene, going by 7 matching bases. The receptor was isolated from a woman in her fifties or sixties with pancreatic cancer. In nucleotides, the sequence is TGTGCCTGGAAGGGGGCGGGGCCGACCAATGAGCAGTTCTTC. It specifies CAWKGAGPTNEQFF.